Below, 16 T cell receptor beta chains from the same sample are listed, as sequenced in a study of cytomegalovirus exposure and HLA in healthy donors. 60 Vbeta and 13 Jbeta primers were used in PCR. This table comes from immunoSEQ multiplex PCR, and its TCRdb copy is limited to in-frame clones, with some not included. The table lists about 170,000 clones, 73% of them singletons, with roughly 5.2% in the top ten. Sequences were obtained from PBMCs. All receptors come from a young woman in good health and CMV-seropositive.

This chain connects TRBV5-4 to TRBJ1-4; TRBD1 aligns across 9 bases. The CDR3 runs to 15 residues. The V gene's germline CDR1 is SGHNT and CDR2 YYREEE (reference sequence). With V trimmed by 3 bases and J by 7 bases, 7 bases remained unmatched. In DNA, the CDR3 is TGTGCCAGCAGCTACCAGACAGGGGGAGGTGAAAAACTGTTTTTT. It translates to CASSYQTGGGEKLFF.

The chain is built from TRBV29-1 and TRBJ1-2, with D hard to call. CDR1 is SQVTM, CDR2 ANQGSEA, per germline. The CDR3 is 10 amino acids. Trimming took off 7 bases at V and 6 bases at J, with 9 bases between the two ends. As DNA, the CDR3 is TGCAGCGATCTCGGGGATGGCTACACCTTC. Translated: CSDLGDGYTF.

The chain links TRBV5-1 to TRBJ2-5, with 7 bases matching TRBD2. There are 15 residues in the CDR3. V was clipped by 0 bases and J by 3 bases; unmatched bases: 5. Germline V gene lookup returns CDR1 SGHRS and CDR2 YFSETQ. The CDR3 coding sequence is TGCGCCAGCAGCTTGGAGGTGGCGGGGGAAGAGACCCAGTACTTC. This translates into CASSLEVAGEETQYF.

This chain uses TRBV19 with TRBJ2-7; 10 nucleotides align to TRBD1. V gave up 9 bases and J gave up 3 bases; unmatched junction bases: 5. CDR3 size: 13 residues. Germline CDR1 and CDR2: LNHDA and SQIVND (reference sequence). CDR3 coding DNA: TGTGCCAGCGCCCGGACAGGGGGCTACGAGCAGTACTTC. Translating gives CASARTGGYEQYF. The full variable domain, rest sourced from reference TRBV19 and TRBJ2-7, is DGGITQSPKYLFRKEGQNVTLSCEQNLNHDAMYWYRQDPGQGLRLIYYSQIVNDFQKGDIAEGYSVSREKKESFPLTVTSAQKNPTAFYLCASARTGGYEQYFGPGTRLTVT.

The rearrangement uses TRBV4-1 and TRBJ2-2; D might be TRBD2 (5 bases). Germline-derived CDR1 and CDR2 are MGHRA and YSYEKL. The CDR3 sequence is 14 residues long. Trimming cost V 0 bases and J 5 bases, with 7 bases left between them. The CDR3 DNA sequence: TGCGCCAGCAGCCAAGAACCGGGGACCGGGGAGCTGTTTTTT. Amino acid sequence: CASSQEPGTGELFF.

Only a few counts were recorded for this clone. The chain employs TRBV2 and TRBJ2-1; 8 nucleotides agree with TRBD1. Germline V CDR1 and CDR2: SNHLY, FYNNEI. V trimming: 6 bases; J trimming: 14 bases; junction bases outside the gene matches: 12. The CDR3 is 13 residues long. CDR3 coding DNA: TGTGCCAGCAGATTGCCTGACAGGGGAGAGGAGTTCTTC. Amino acid sequence: CASRLPDRGEEFF.

This chain links TRBV7-2 with TRBJ2-3; D is uncertain. The CDR3 is made up of 15 amino acids. Looked up from germline, CDR1 is SGHTA and CDR2 is FQGNSA. Between the trimmed V and J ends, which lost 2 bases and 0 bases, there was a span of 9 bases. This CDR3 is CASSLSSLSTDTQYF. CDR3 nucleotide sequence: TGTGCCAGCAGCTTATCCTCCCTGAGCACAGATACGCAGTATTTT.

The chain uses TRBV2 and TRBJ1-2; 7 nucleotides line up with TRBD1. Trimming took 4 bases from V and 5 from J; bases not matched to a gene: 10. The CDR3 loop spans 15 amino acids. The V gene's germline CDR1 is SNHLY and CDR2 FYNNEI. The DNA for the CDR3 is TGTGCCAGCAGTGGCCTCGGGACAGCCCTATATGGCTACACCTTC. Translating it yields CASSGLGTALYGYTF.

The V gene is TRBV5-4, the J gene TRBJ2-7, with D perhaps matching TRBD2 (6 bases). V was shortened by 0 bases and J by 3 bases, with 10 bases between the two germline ends. Germline V lookup: CDR1 SGHNT, CDR2 YYREEE (reference sequence). This CDR3 has 14 residues. The CDR3 coding sequence is TGTGCCAGCAGCTTGGGTGGGGGGAACTACGAGCAGTACTTC. Protein sequence: CASSLGGGNYEQYF.

As DNA, the CDR3 is TGTGCCAGCAGTAGAGAGGCCCAACAGCCCCAGCATTTT. Residues: CASSREAQQPQHF. V gene TRBV2 combines with J gene TRBJ1-5; D ambiguous. The CDR3 is 13 amino acids. Per germline, CDR1 SNHLY and CDR2 FYNNEI. V dropped 5 bases and J dropped 7 bases, with 12 bases sitting between them.

This clone was found a few times. The chain uses TRBV6-1 and TRBJ1-5; no clear D. The V end was cut by 1 base, the J end by 0 bases, with 7 bases between. The CDR3 contains 15 residues. Germline CDR1 is MNHNS and CDR2 is SASEGT. The CDR3 DNA reads as TGTGCCAGCAGTGAAGGAACAAGTAGCAATCAGCCCCAGCATTTT. Translated: CASSEGTSSNQPQHF.

The chain joins TRBV19 to TRBJ2-5, with D perhaps TRBD1 (6 bases). Germline CDR1 LNHDA, CDR2 SQIVND (reference sequence). V was shortened by 6 bases and J by 1 base, with 12 bases between the two germline ends. The CDR3 is 14 amino acids. CDR3 nucleotides: TGTGCCAGTAGACGAGGGGGTGGCCAAGAGACCCAGTACTTC. This translates into CASRRGGGQETQYF. Drawing the rest from reference TRBV19 and TRBJ2-5, the complete variable domain is DGGITQSPKYLFRKEGQNVTLSCEQNLNHDAMYWYRQDPGQGLRLIYYSQIVNDFQKGDIAEGYSVSREKKESFPLTVTSAQKNPTAFYLCASRRGGGQETQYFGPGTRLLVL.

This chain links TRBV5-1 with TRBJ2-2; 8 positions agree with TRBD1. The CDR3 totals 15 residues. From germline, CDR1 is SGHRS and CDR2 YFSETQ. Losses at the gene ends were 4 bases for V and 6 bases for J; bases not matched to a gene: 8. CDR3 nucleotide sequence: TGCGCCAGCAGCCTCCTAGGACAGGGAGCCGGGGAGCTGTTTTTT. Amino acids: CASSLLGQGAGELFF.

This clone has only one observation. The chain couples TRBV9 to TRBJ2-3, with 7 bases that match TRBD2. This CDR3 spans 17 amino acids. The trim removed 3 bases at V and 5 bases at J, leaving 15 bases unmatched. Germline values: CDR1 SGDLS, CDR2 YYNGEE. This CDR3 reads CASSAPRAGTRGDTQYF. In DNA form, the CDR3 reads TGTGCCAGCAGCGCCCCGCGAGCGGGGACCCGAGGAGATACGCAGTATTTT. The full variable domain, completed using reference TRBV9 and TRBJ2-3, is DSGVTQTPKHLITATGQRVTLRCSPRSGDLSVYWYQQSLDQGLQFLIQYYNGEERAKGNILERFSAQQFPDLHSELNLSSLELGDSALYFCASSAPRAGTRGDTQYFGPGTRLTVL.

V gene TRBV30 combines with J gene TRBJ1-1; 8 bases match TRBD1. Per germline, CDR1 GTSNPN and CDR2 SVGIG (reference sequence). J gave up 4 bases and V 1 base, and 8 bases lay outside the gene matches. The CDR3 is 15 residues long. The CDR3 region is CAWSALDRVATEAFF. CDR3 coding DNA: TGTGCCTGGAGTGCTCTGGACAGGGTGGCCACTGAAGCTTTCTTT.

The rearrangement links TRBV2 to TRBJ2-1, with 9 bases identical to TRBD2. Unmatched junction bases numbered 6, after V lost 2 bases and J lost 10 bases. Germline CDR1 reads SNHLY; CDR2 reads FYNNEI. The CDR3 is 14 amino acids. CDR3 sequence: CASSESGGTSEQFF. CDR3 in DNA: TGTGCCAGCAGTGAAAGCGGGGGGACTTCCGAGCAGTTCTTC. The full variable domain, completed using reference TRBV2 and TRBJ2-1, is EPEVTQTPSHQVTQMGQEVILRCVPISNHLYFYWYRQILGQKVEFLVSFYNNEISEKSEIFDDQFSVERPDGSNFTLKIRSTKLEDSAMYFCASSESGGTSEQFFGPGTRLTVL.